What follows are 15 T cell receptor beta chains derived from one specimen sequenced in a study of vaccination effects on CD4 cells after COVID-19. The assay was immunoSEQ multiplex PCR, and TCRdb's table has in-frame clones only and misses some. The profile shows 45,000 to 70,000 clones, 75% to 85% of them singletons. For these receptors, no antigen is known. Sequencing in the ViraFEST assay came after antigen-specific CD4+ T cells had been expanded with viral peptide pools, which were used to stimulate PBMC. Following 10 days of culture, CD4+ T cells were isolated. The person had a PCR-confirmed SARS-CoV-2 infection during March to December 2020. The sample in question was CD4+ T cells from PBMCs cultured with HIV peptides, obtained before COVID-19 vaccination. Subset of the sample: HIV-1 Nef peptide pool negative control/reference culture. These TCRs come from a human donor who had a prior SARS-CoV-2 infection.

The chain is built from TRBV9 and TRBJ2-1, with D perhaps TRBD2 (5 bases). V was clipped by 4 bases and J by 0 bases, with 14 bases between them. CDR1 and CDR2 from the germline V gene are SGDLS and YYNGEE. This CDR3 has 16 amino acids. In nucleotides, the CDR3 is TGTGCCAGCAGCTTGCGGGTCTCCGGCTCCTACAATGAGCAGTTCTTC. Protein sequence: CASSLRVSGSYNEQFF. The variable domain in full, with the rest retrieved from reference TRBV9 and TRBJ2-1, is DSGVTQTPKHLITATGQRVTLRCSPRSGDLSVYWYQQSLDQGLQFLIQYYNGEERAKGNILERFSAQQFPDLHSELNLSSLELGDSALYFCASSLRVSGSYNEQFFGPGTRLTVL.

This clone was picked up a small number of times. The V gene is TRBV9, the J gene TRBJ2-7; D unresolved. CDR1 and CDR2 from the germline V gene are SGDLS and YYNGEE. With 0 bases removed from V and 3 bases from J, the gap between germline ends came to 7 bases. The CDR3 has 13 residues. CDR3 amino acids: CASSVDGGYEQYF. Written as DNA, the CDR3 is TGTGCCAGCAGCGTAGATGGCGGCTACGAGCAGTACTTC.

The rearrangement uses TRBV5-1 and TRBJ1-4; D ambiguous. This CDR3 has 14 amino acids. With 1 base removed from V and 4 bases from J, the gap between germline ends came to 8 bases. The germline V gene has CDR1 SGHRS and CDR2 YFSETQ. CDR3 loop: CASSLREVNEKLFF. CDR3 nucleotide sequence: TGCGCCAGCAGCTTGCGGGAGGTTAATGAAAAACTGTTTTTT.

The count of this clone is one. This chain links TRBV28 with TRBJ2-7; 9 bases are shared with TRBD2. The ends lost 11 bases at V and 7 bases at J; junction bases unmatched: 15. From germline, CDR1 is MDHEN and CDR2 SYDVKM. CDR3 length equals 14 residues. The CDR3 DNA reads as TGTGCCGCGAGGCCTGGCGGGAGGGTCTGGGAGCAGTACTTC. Amino acid sequence: CAARPGGRVWEQYF.

The chain carries TRBV4-1 and TRBJ1-4; TRBD1 is a possible D gene (5 bases). Trimming took off 4 bases at V and 8 bases at J, with 14 bases between the two ends. Germline CDR1 is MGHRA and CDR2 is YSYEKL. The CDR3 totals 14 residues. CDR3 coding DNA: TGCGCCAGCAGCCGGGCGGGACGGGAGGAAAAACTGTTTTTT. It yields the protein CASSRAGREEKLFF.

This chain uses TRBV28 with TRBJ2-7; possibly TRBD2 for D (5 bases). Germline V gene sequence: CDR1 MDHEN, CDR2 SYDVKM. The CDR3 runs to 14 residues. Trimming cost V 9 bases and J 3 bases, with 18 bases left between them. CDR3 DNA sequence: TGTGCCAGAGCAAAGCCCGGGGAAGGCTACGAGCAGTACTTC. It is translated as CARAKPGEGYEQYF.

This clone was seen only a few times. V is TRBV30 and J is TRBJ2-2; D gene uncertain. Germline CDR1 and CDR2: GTSNPN and SVGIG (reference sequence). Trimming stripped 1 base from V and 3 bases from J, with 12 bases between. The CDR3 is 15 amino acids. CDR3 coding DNA: TGTGCCTGGAGTGGGGTTTCGGGCTACACCGGGGAGCTGTTTTTT. Its protein product is CAWSGVSGYTGELFF.

The rearrangement links TRBV5-4 to TRBJ2-5, with a possible D match to TRBD1 (6 bases). CDR1 and CDR2 from the germline V gene are SGHNT and YYREEE (reference sequence). The V end was cut by 4 bases, the J end by 5 bases, with 12 bases between. This CDR3 spans 13 amino acids. The CDR3 reads CASSTQGWETQYF. The CDR3 region has the DNA TGTGCCAGCAGCACACAGGGTTGGGAGACCCAGTACTTC.

The chain recombines TRBV5-1 with TRBJ1-1; 7 bases agree with TRBD1. The germline V gene has CDR1 SGHRS and CDR2 YFSETQ. Losses at the gene ends were 3 bases for V and 1 base for J; bases not matched to a gene: 3. The CDR3 contains 14 residues. CDR3: CASSWDSQNTEAFF. In nucleotides, the CDR3 is TGCGCCAGCAGCTGGGACAGTCAGAACACTGAAGCTTTCTTT.

The rearrangement links TRBV4-1 to TRBJ1-2; 12 bases match TRBD1. Germline-derived CDR1 and CDR2 are MGHRA and YSYEKL. V trimming: 0 bases; J trimming: 8 bases; junction bases outside the gene matches: 10. CDR3 length: 17 amino acids. The CDR3 coding sequence is TGCGCCAGCAGCCAAGACGGGGGACAGGGGGCGGCTTTCGGCTACACCTTC. Its protein product is CASSQDGGQGAAFGYTF.

The chain combines TRBV5-8 with TRBJ2-3; D remains ambiguous. The length of the CDR3 is 14 residues. Germline CDR1 reads SGHTS; CDR2 reads YDEGEE. V lost 0 bases and J lost 2, with 7 bases in between. The DNA of the CDR3 is TGTGCCAGCAGCTTGGGAATGACCACAGATACGCAGTATTTT. This codes for CASSLGMTTDTQYF.

The V and J genes are TRBV5-4 and TRBJ2-3; D gene uncertain. V lost 4 bases and J 0 bases, leaving 18 bases between the germline ends. Germline CDR1 SGHNT, CDR2 YYREEE (reference sequence). The CDR3 contains 17 residues. Here the CDR3 reads CASSPSRAGSSTDTQYF. As DNA, the CDR3 is TGTGCCAGCAGCCCGTCAAGGGCCGGCTCTAGCACAGATACGCAGTATTTT.

The DNA for the CDR3 is TGTGCCAGCTCACCACAGGGAGCCTATAATTCACCCCTCCACTTT. Protein: CASSPQGAYNSPLHF. The V and J genes are TRBV18 and TRBJ1-6; D unresolved. Trimming removed 1 base at V and 2 bases at J, with 6 bases between. Looked up from germline, CDR1 is KGHSH and CDR2 is LQKENI. CDR3 size: 15 residues.

V is TRBV4-2 and J is TRBJ1-5, with D perhaps matching TRBD1 (5 bases). Deletions cut 3 bases from V and 6 bases from J, with 18 bases between. Germline V lookup: CDR1 LGHNA, CDR2 YNFKEQ. The CDR3 covers 16 residues. CDR3 loop: CASSHPGTLGSQPQHF. CDR3 DNA sequence: TGTGCCAGCAGCCATCCCGGGACTCTCGGAAGTCAGCCCCAGCATTTT.

V and J are TRBV4-1 and TRBJ2-1, with 7 bases that match TRBD1. The CDR3 loop spans 15 amino acids. The germline gives CDR1 MGHRA, CDR2 YSYEKL. V was pared by 8 bases and J by 4 bases, with 11 bases of the junction left unmatched. CDR3 sequence (DNA): TGCGCCAGCGCCCGACAGGGAACGAAGTACAATGAGCAGTTCTTC. Amino acids: CASARQGTKYNEQFF.